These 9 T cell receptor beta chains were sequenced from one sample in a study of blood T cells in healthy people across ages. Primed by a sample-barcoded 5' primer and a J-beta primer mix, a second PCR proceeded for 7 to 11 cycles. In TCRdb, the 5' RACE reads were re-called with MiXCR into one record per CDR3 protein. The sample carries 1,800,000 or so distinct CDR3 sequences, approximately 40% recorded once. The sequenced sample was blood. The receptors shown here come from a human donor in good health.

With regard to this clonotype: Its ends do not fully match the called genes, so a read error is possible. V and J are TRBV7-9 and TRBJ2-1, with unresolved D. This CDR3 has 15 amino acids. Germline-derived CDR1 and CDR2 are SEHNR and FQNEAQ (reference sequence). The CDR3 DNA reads TGTGCCGGCAGCCCCCTCCGGAGCTCCTACAATGAGCAGTTCTTC. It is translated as CAGSPLRSSYNEQFF.

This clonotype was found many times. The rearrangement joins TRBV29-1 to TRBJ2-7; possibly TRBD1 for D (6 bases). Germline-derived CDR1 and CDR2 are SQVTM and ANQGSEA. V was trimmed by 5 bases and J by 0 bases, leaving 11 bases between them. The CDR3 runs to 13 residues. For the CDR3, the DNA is TGCAGCGTTCACCGGGACAACTCCTACGAGCAGTACTTC. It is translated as CSVHRDNSYEQYF.

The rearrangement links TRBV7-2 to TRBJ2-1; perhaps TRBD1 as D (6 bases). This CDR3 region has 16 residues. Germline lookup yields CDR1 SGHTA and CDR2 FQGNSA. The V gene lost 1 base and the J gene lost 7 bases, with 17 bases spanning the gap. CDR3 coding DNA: TGTGCCAGCAGCTTAGGTGGTGGTGAGGGGGTGAATGAGCAGTTCTTC. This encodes CASSLGGGEGVNEQFF.

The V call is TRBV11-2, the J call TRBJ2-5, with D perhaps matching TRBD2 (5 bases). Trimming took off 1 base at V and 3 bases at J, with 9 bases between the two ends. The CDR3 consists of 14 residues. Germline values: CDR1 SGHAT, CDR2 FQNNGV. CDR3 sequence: CASSLGYGEETQYF. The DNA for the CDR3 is TGTGCCAGCAGCTTAGGCTACGGGGAAGAGACCCAGTACTTC.

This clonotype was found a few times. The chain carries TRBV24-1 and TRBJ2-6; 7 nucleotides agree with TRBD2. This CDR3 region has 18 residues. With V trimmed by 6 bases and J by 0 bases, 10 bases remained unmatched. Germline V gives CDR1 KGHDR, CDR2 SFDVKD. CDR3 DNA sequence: TGTGCCACCAGTCAACCCGGGACTATGATCTCTGGGGCCAACGTCCTGACTTTC. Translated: CATSQPGTMISGANVLTF.

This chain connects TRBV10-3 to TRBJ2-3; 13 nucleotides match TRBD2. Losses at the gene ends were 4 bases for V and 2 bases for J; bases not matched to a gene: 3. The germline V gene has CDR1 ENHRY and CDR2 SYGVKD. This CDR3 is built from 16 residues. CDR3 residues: CAISGTSGGYTDTQYF. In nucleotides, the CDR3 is TGTGCCATCAGTGGGACTAGCGGGGGATACACAGATACGCAGTATTTT.

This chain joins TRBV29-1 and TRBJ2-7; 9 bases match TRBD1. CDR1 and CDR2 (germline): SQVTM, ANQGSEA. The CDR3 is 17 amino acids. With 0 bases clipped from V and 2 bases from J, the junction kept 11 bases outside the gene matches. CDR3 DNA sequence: TGCAGCGTTGAAGAATCTCTGGAGGACAGGGGCCCCTACGAGCAGTACTTC. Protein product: CSVEESLEDRGPYEQYF.

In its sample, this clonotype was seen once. CDR3 sequence (DNA): TGTGCCAGCTCACCGCCACAGGGAGTGGAGACCCAGTACTTC. This encodes CASSPPQGVETQYF. The chain is built from TRBV18 and TRBJ2-5; possibly TRBD1 for D (6 bases). V was shortened by 3 bases and J by 5 bases, with 13 bases between the two germline ends. Germline-derived CDR1 and CDR2 are KGHSH and LQKENI. CDR3 length: 14 amino acids.

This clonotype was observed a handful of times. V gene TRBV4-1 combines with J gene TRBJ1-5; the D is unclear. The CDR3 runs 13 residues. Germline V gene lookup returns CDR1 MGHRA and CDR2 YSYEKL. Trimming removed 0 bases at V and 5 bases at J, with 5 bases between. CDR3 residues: CASSQDADQPQHF. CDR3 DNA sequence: TGCGCCAGCAGCCAAGATGCCGATCAGCCCCAGCATTTT.